What follows are 18 T cell receptor beta chains derived from one specimen sequenced in a study of blood T cell repertoires in COVID-19. The data were produced by immunoSEQ multiplex PCR, yet TCRdb's version contains in-frame clones alone and is incomplete. The sample records a few hundred thousand clones, 88% being singletons. Material for sequencing was peripheral blood. The receptor source for this set is a woman in her thirties or forties who had recovered from COVID-19.

With regard to this clone: One junction end disagrees with the germline gene, perhaps due to a read error. The V gene is TRBV5-1, the J gene TRBJ2-7; 7 bases agree with TRBD2. The CDR3 is made up of 17 amino acids. Germline CDR1 is SGHRS and CDR2 is YFSETQ. CDR3 nucleotides: TGCGCCAGCAGCTTTGCCCCGCCGGGGGTGTGGCCTGATCGGGGGGACTTC. This codes for CASSFAPPGVWPDRGDF.

The chain combines TRBV11-3 with TRBJ2-7; D not resolved. The CDR3 runs to 13 residues. Trimming removed 4 bases from V and 7 bases from J, with 14 bases in between. Per the germline V gene, CDR1 is SGHNT and CDR2 is YENEEA. The CDR3 protein is CASSSPHYAEQYV. DNA for the CDR3: TGTGCCAGCAGCTCCCCCCATTATGCGGAGCAGTACGTC.

This clone is a singleton in its sample. This sequence joins TRBV7-2 and TRBJ2-5; 7 bases fit TRBD2. The V gene's germline CDR1 is SGHTA and CDR2 FQGNSA. CDR3 length equals 14 residues. J gave up 5 bases and V 10 bases, and 13 bases lay outside the gene matches. Here the CDR3 reads CATTGGRAGETQYF. DNA of the CDR3: TGTGCCACCACCGGGGGGAGGGCTGGGGAGACCCAGTACTTC.

Written as DNA, the CDR3 is TGTGCCAGCTCACCATGGGTGGGCCTCAACACCGGGGAGCTGTTTTTT. Translated: CASSPWVGLNTGELFF. This chain connects TRBV18 to TRBJ2-2; D unclear. The CDR3 sequence is 16 residues long. CDR1 KGHSH and CDR2 LQKENI come from the germline V gene. V shed 2 bases and J shed 2 bases, with 12 bases lying between them. Variable domain in full (rest from reference TRBV18 and TRBJ2-2): NAGVMQNPRHLVRRRGQEARLRCSPMKGHSHVYWYRQLPEEGLKFMVYLQKENIIDESGMPKERFSAEFPKEGPSILRIQQVVRGDSAAYFCASSPWVGLNTGELFFGEGSRLTVL.

V gene TRBV5-1 combines with J gene TRBJ2-2; 9 nucleotides line up with TRBD1. Germline CDR1 reads SGHRS; CDR2 reads YFSETQ. The CDR3 is 16 residues long. Trimming removed 4 bases from V and 7 bases from J; junction bases left unmatched: 11. This chain's CDR3 is CASSAQGAPTDGELFF. CDR3 coding DNA: TGCGCCAGCAGCGCACAGGGGGCCCCGACAGACGGGGAGCTGTTTTTT.

The rearrangement joins TRBV5-4 to TRBJ2-1; 12 bases line up with TRBD2. This CDR3 contains 15 residues. With 4 bases clipped from V and 8 bases from J, the junction kept 7 bases outside the gene matches. Germline assignment: CDR1 SGHNT and CDR2 YYREEE (reference sequence). CDR3 sequence reads: CASSPTGTSGHEQFF. The CDR3 DNA follows: TGTGCCAGCAGCCCCACCGGGACTAGCGGGCATGAGCAGTTCTTC.

V is TRBV7-9 and J is TRBJ2-7, with 12 bases fitting TRBD2. The CDR3 length is 16 residues. The germline V gene has CDR1 SEHNR and CDR2 FQNEAQ (reference sequence). V shed 8 bases and J 2 bases; nucleotides not matched to a gene: 10. CDR3 region: CASPPPGLAGPYEQYF. CDR3 coding DNA: TGTGCCAGCCCTCCCCCGGGACTAGCGGGCCCCTACGAGCAGTACTTC.

The rearrangement uses TRBV6-5 and TRBJ1-3; 7 bases agree with TRBD1. V lost 10 bases, J lost 4 bases, and 7 bases stayed unmatched. The germline V gene encodes CDR1 MNHEY and CDR2 SVGAGI. This CDR3 contains 13 residues. The CDR3 sequence is CATNPGQGNTIYF. In DNA, the CDR3 is TGTGCCACCAACCCGGGACAGGGAAACACCATATATTTT.

The rearrangement uses TRBV2 and TRBJ1-2, with 7 bases identical to TRBD1. J lost 4 bases, V lost 3 bases, and 5 bases had no gene match. From germline, CDR1 is SNHLY and CDR2 FYNNEI. The CDR3 covers 14 residues. This CDR3 is CASSDPDRPYGYTF. In DNA, the CDR3 is TGTGCCAGCAGTGACCCGGACAGGCCCTATGGCTACACCTTC.

CDR3 nucleotide sequence: TGTGCCACCAGTGATTCCTGGGACAGGGGTCATGGCTACACCTTC. It translates to CATSDSWDRGHGYTF. This chain connects TRBV24-1 to TRBJ1-2; TRBD1 agrees at 10 bases. This CDR3 is 15 amino acids long. Germline V gene data show CDR1 as KGHDR and CDR2 as SFDVKD. The V segment lost 2 bases and the J segment 6 bases; nucleotides outside the gene matches: 5.

This chain's CDR3 is CASSIGGLGNEQYF. The CDR3 bases are TGTGCCAGTAGTATAGGGGGCTTGGGAAACGAGCAGTACTTC. The chain combines TRBV19 with TRBJ2-7; the D gene is possibly TRBD1 (5 bases). CDR3 length equals 14 residues. Germline assignment: CDR1 LNHDA and CDR2 SQIVND (reference sequence). The V end lost 1 base, the J end lost 5 bases, and 12 bases lay between the germline ends.

The CDR3 DNA follows: TGTGCCAGCAGCCCCGGCAGGGTGACCTACGAGCAGTACTTC. It is translated as CASSPGRVTYEQYF. The rearrangement links TRBV6-5 to TRBJ2-7, with D possibly being TRBD1 (5 bases). CDR3 length: 14 amino acids. Trimming removed 6 bases at V and 2 bases at J, with 14 bases between. Per the germline V gene, CDR1 is MNHEY and CDR2 is SVGAGI.

This chain links TRBV15 with TRBJ1-1; D is possibly TRBD1 (5 bases). CDR3 length: 15 amino acids. The germline V gene encodes CDR1 LNHNV and CDR2 YYDKDF (reference sequence). Trimming pared 0 bases from V and 5 bases from J, leaving 13 bases between. CDR3 sequence: CATSRDLGGSTEAFF. In DNA, the CDR3 is TGTGCCACCAGCAGAGATCTGGGGGGGTCAACTGAAGCTTTCTTT.

In its sample, this clone was seen once. DNA of the CDR3: TGTGCCAGTAGTATAGCCCCGGTGGGCGGGCAGCCCCAGCATTTT. It yields the protein CASSIAPVGGQPQHF. The chain uses TRBV19 and TRBJ1-5; the D is unclear. CDR1 LNHDA and CDR2 SQIVND come from the germline V gene (reference sequence). V was trimmed by 1 base and J by 7 bases, leaving 14 bases between them. The CDR3 sequence is 15 residues long.

The rearrangement uses TRBV24-1 and TRBJ1-4; TRBD1 agrees at 11 bases. V dropped 2 bases and J dropped 11; count of bases not matched to a gene: 12. The germline gives CDR1 KGHDR, CDR2 SFDVKD. This CDR3 contains 17 residues. The CDR3 nucleotides are TGTGCCACCAGTGATTCTCCGGACAGGGGGCTCCACGGGAAACTGTTTTTT. It translates to CATSDSPDRGLHGKLFF.

CDR3 nucleotides: TGTGCCAGCAGTGCCCCAAACGGGGAAAAACTGTTTTTT. It specifies CASSAPNGEKLFF. The gene calls are TRBV6-6 and TRBJ1-4; D gene uncertain. CDR3 length: 13 amino acids. Germline lookup yields CDR1 MNHNY and CDR2 SVGAGI (reference sequence). Trimming took 5 bases from V and 8 from J, leaving 12 bases between them.

The chain uses TRBV28 and TRBJ1-2; TRBD1 agrees at 8 bases. CDR1 and CDR2 (germline): MDHEN, SYDVKM. This CDR3 has 16 residues. The V and J ends lost 1 base and 4 bases, in that order; junction bases with no gene match: 8. The CDR3 sequence: CASSLSPTGVGYGYTF. DNA of the CDR3: TGTGCCAGCAGTTTATCCCCGACAGGGGTGGGCTATGGCTACACCTTC.

The V gene is TRBV7-3, the J gene TRBJ2-1; TRBD2 matches at 10 bases. The length of the CDR3 is 16 residues. V shed 5 bases, J shed 3 bases, and the junction held 7 bases outside the gene matches. The germline V gene encodes CDR1 SGHTA and CDR2 FQGTGA. DNA for the CDR3: TGTGCCAGCAGCCCCCTAGCGGGAGCCGACTACAATGAGCAGTTCTTC. Translated, it gives CASSPLAGADYNEQFF. Using reference TRBV7-3 and TRBJ2-1 for the parts outside the CDR3, the full variable domain is GAGVSQTPSNKVTEKGKYVELRCDPISGHTALYWYRQSLGQGPEFLIYFQGTGAADDSGLPNDRFFAVRPEGSVSTLKIQRTERGDSAVYLCASSPLAGADYNEQFFGPGTRLTVL.